This is a list of T cell receptor beta chains from one sample in a study of T cell responses to AZD1222 COVID-19 vaccine. Produced via immunoSEQ multiplex PCR; TCRdb's table is partial and in-frame only. The sample has around 190,000 clones; roughly 94% are singletons. This specimen consisted of peripheral blood, obtained 28 days after the second AZD1222 dose. The receptors here all came from an adult who received the AZD1222 COVID-19 vaccine. CDR3s leave out the opening cysteine and the closing phenylalanine or tryptophan.

j_gene | v_gene | len | CDR3aa
TRBJ1-2 | TRBV19 | 12 | ASRSGQGPYGYT
TRBJ2-5 | TRBV7-8 | 12 | ASSLGLAQETQY
TRBJ2-1 | TRBV7-8 | 15 | ASSPGLAGVLYNEQF
TRBJ2-3 | TRBV28 | 14 | ASSLLGTSEGDTQY
TRBJ1-1 | TRBV18 | 14 | ASSQQGAGMNTEAF
TRBJ1-5 | TRBV19 | 12 | ASSIGGINQPQH
TRBJ2-1 | TRBV7-2 | 10 | ASSSLNIEQF
TRBJ2-7 | TRBV3-1/TRBV3-2 | 13 | ASSQARGATYEQY
TRBJ1-6 | TRBV5-5 | 13 | ASSKSQGANSPLH
TRBJ2-7 | TRBV7-9 | 13 | ASSFLGLGIHEQY
TRBJ2-5 | TRBV19 | 9 | ASSTEETQY
TRBJ1-6 | TRBV25-1 | 12 | ASSGWDGNSPLH
TRBJ1-4 | TRBV4-3 | 13 | ASSPTGTAREKLF
TRBJ2-1 | TRBV19 | 9 | ASSKGLEQF
TRBJ2-7 | TRBV4-3 | 13 | ASSQGGDKAYEQY
TRBJ2-7 | TRBV6-5 | 10 | ASTVTGIEQY
TRBJ1-6 | TRBV30 | 11 | AWRGQPNSPLH
TRBJ2-3 | TRBV18 | 10 | ASSPVTDTQY
TRBJ2-3 | TRBV19 | 11 | ASSQGGADTQY
TRBJ2-7 | TRBV3-1/TRBV3-2 | 13 | ASSQRTGRNDEQY